This TCR beta chain was recorded in a study of T cell clones after liver transplantation. Across the whole study: HCV positivity affected three of eight recipients; the rest lacked autoimmune or viral indications. Samples came pre-transplant, pre-randomization before withdrawal, and post-randomization after withdrawal ended.

The repertoire was sequenced with immunoSEQ multiplex PCR; TCRdb's copy has only in-frame clones and lacks some. The data hold over 8,500 clones, with around 70% observed a single time. A remark on this clone: Its antigen is unknown.

In germline, CDR1 is SEHNR, CDR2 FQNEAQ (reference sequence). Losses at the gene ends were 5 bases for V and 7 bases for J; bases not matched to a gene: 10. This CDR3 has 16 residues. Study conclusions and caveats: Graft donor-reactive T cells possibly entered the graft instead of undergoing deletion.

The sequence was obtained from a human patient who received a liver transplant. Part of the T cell pool may stem from the graft donor. The input for sequencing was CD4+ T cells from blood, taken 32 months after liver transplant. The V gene is TRBV7-9, the J gene TRBJ2-2, with 10 nucleotides matching TRBD1. The CDR3 loop reads CASSLPPGQGYGELFF. For the CDR3, the DNA is TGTGCCAGCAGCCTCCCCCCGGGACAGGGGTACGGGGAGCTGTTTTTT.